This TCR beta chain was recorded in a study of control samples from healthy donors and cancer patients. The table lists this clone with a count of one. Profiling relied on immunoSEQ multiplex PCR, and the TCRdb table lists in-frame clones only, not all of them. Of about 180,000 clones in the sample, nearly 90% are singletons; the top ten hold 1.4%. This CDR3 has 15 amino acids. The germline gives CDR1 MDHEN, CDR2 SYDVKM. Trimming left V 6 bases short and J 4 bases short, with 15 bases between. The chain has TRBV28 and TRBJ1-4; D is possibly TRBD1 (5 bases). Source material: blood. The origin of this receptor is a woman aged 50 to 60 in good health. The DNA of the CDR3 is TGTGCCAGCAGCTTGGGGGGGACTTATAATGAAAAACTGTTTTTT. Its translation: CASSLGGTYNEKLFF.